Listed below are T cell receptor beta chains from one sample, sequenced in a study of identical twins. Each CDR3 protein is one row after TCRdb ran MiXCR on the 5' RACE reads. The repertoire holds 600,000 to 850,000 distinct CDR3 sequences, with about 20% as singletons. A further study also used this sample, focusing on T cells expressing NK-cell markers.

The material sequenced was PBMCs. The receptors were gathered from a woman younger than 30 in good health. The CDR3 runs from the conserved cysteine through the conserved F or W. The D gene is left open where the match is weak. Size is stated for part of the rows, as once, few or many counts, or as a class when the clone is expanded.

J gene,V gene,D gene,clone size,CDR3 DNA,CDR3 protein
TRBJ2-1,TRBV9,TRBD2,NA,TGTGCCAGCAGCGTAGCTAGCGGGAAGCAGTTCTTC,CASSVASGKQFF
TRBJ2-2,TRBV5-1,TRBD1,few,TGCGCCAGCTACGAACAGGGGACCACGGCCGGGGAGCTGTTTTTT,CASYEQGTTAGELFF
TRBJ2-2,TRBV7-8,NA,NA,TGTGCCAGCAGGGGACGGGCTGCGAACACCGGGGAGCTGTTTTTT,CASRGRAANTGELFF
TRBJ2-7,TRBV6-1,TRBD1,many,TGTGCCAGCACCCGGGACAGGGGGTCTTACGAGCAGTACTTC,CASTRDRGSYEQYF
TRBJ2-2,TRBV20-1,NA,NA,TGCAGTGCCAAGTCCTTAACCGGGGAGCTGTTTTTT,CSAKSLTGELFF
TRBJ2-5,TRBV3-1,NA,NA,TGTGCCAGCAGCCGCGGAGAACAGACCCAGTACTTC,CASSRGEQTQYF
TRBJ2-2,TRBV7-9,NA,NA,TGTGCCAGCGCCACAACCCCAATAGTCACCGGGGAGCTGTTTTTT,CASATTPIVTGELFF
TRBJ2-1,TRBV20-1,TRBD2,few,TGCAGTGCGCACGAGCGGGGACCCTACAATGAGCAGTTCTTC,CSAHERGPYNEQFF
TRBJ2-7,TRBV12-3/TRBV12-4,NA,many,TGTGCCAGCAGCTTCGCCTACGAGCAGTACTTC,CASSFAYEQYF
TRBJ2-7,TRBV7-9,TRBD2,few,TGTGCCTGCCTAGCGGGAGAAGGAAACGAGCAGTACTTC,CACLAGEGNEQYF
TRBJ1-2,TRBV12-3/TRBV12-4,NA,NA,TGTGCCATCTCCCTGATCAGGGGTTATGGCTACACCTTC,CAISLIRGYGYTF
TRBJ2-7,TRBV11-2,NA,NA,TGTGCCAGCCGTAGACTCAGGGGCCCCCCCTACGAGCAGTACTTC,CASRRLRGPPYEQYF
TRBJ2-2,TRBV9,NA,NA,TGTGCCAGCAGCGTAGATGTGGCGACGAACACCGGGGAGCTGTTTTTT,CASSVDVATNTGELFF
TRBJ2-7,TRBV9,NA,few,TGTGCCACCCCGAAATCGAGGCGCTACGAGCAGTACTTC,CATPKSRRYEQYF
TRBJ2-1,TRBV12-3/TRBV12-4,NA,few,TGTGCCAGTCGAATCAATAACAATGAGCAGTTCTTC,CASRINNNEQFF
TRBJ2-1,TRBV3-1,TRBD2,NA,TGTGCCAGCTGCCAAGATTACTGGACTAGCGCGGTGAATGAGCAGTTCTTC,CASCQDYWTSAVNEQFF
TRBJ2-5,TRBV11-3,NA,NA,TGTGCCAGCAGCGTGAGCCGGGGCGGGGAGACCCAGTACTTC,CASSVSRGGETQYF
TRBJ2-7,TRBV27,TRBD1,NA,TGTGCCAGCAGTTTCTGGGACAGCGCGTCGAGCGAGCAGTACTTC,CASSFWDSASSEQYF
TRBJ1-1,TRBV7-9,TRBD1,few,TGTGCCAGCAGCTTAGTAGGCAGGGGGCGTCAGAACACTGAAGCTTTCTTT,CASSLVGRGRQNTEAFF
TRBJ2-7,TRBV10-3,NA,few,TGTGCCATCAGTGGTCTGAACGAGCAGTACTTC,CAISGLNEQYF
TRBJ1-1,TRBV29-1,TRBD1,few,TGCAGCGTTATGACAGGGGGCACTGAAGCTTTCTTT,CSVMTGGTEAFF
TRBJ2-2,TRBV7-9,NA,NA,TGTGCCAGCAGCTTAGCGGGTAGCGGAGTTACCGGGGAGCTGTTTTTT,CASSLAGSGVTGELFF